This T cell receptor beta chain derives from a study of shared T cell receptors in the human thymus. TCRdb keeps only in-frame clones here, not all; method: immunoSEQ multiplex PCR. The sample has 500,000 to 550,000 clones; about 84% are singletons. This clone showed up just a few times. Deletions cut 5 bases from V and 10 bases from J, with 14 bases between. Germline CDR1 SGHVS, CDR2 FNYEAQ. The CDR3 runs 12 residues. These same records also appear under a second study, on human thymus T cells. As reported in that work: Healthy Finnish infants undergoing corrective surgery for congenital heart defects were used as donors. It was from resections taken during corrective heart surgery that the thymus tissue came.

The clonotype comes from a boy under three years old with a congenital heart defect. The chain has TRBV7-6 and TRBJ1-1; the D gene is possibly TRBD1 (5 bases). The sequencing sample was made of thymocytes. CDR3 amino acids: CASSQKGEIAFF. CDR3 sequence (DNA): TGTGCCAGCAGCCAAAAAGGGGAAATAGCTTTCTTT.